The T cell receptor beta chain described here comes from a study of T cell changes during pregnancy in multiple sclerosis. V was cut by 0 bases and J by 2 bases, with 9 bases left in between. This CDR3 contains 15 residues. The germline V gene has CDR1 SGHAT and CDR2 FQNNGV. Generated by immunoSEQ multiplex PCR, the TCRdb table keeps only in-frame clones and is missing some. The top ten clones hold 0.13% to 0.15% of a sample with 65,000 to 85,000 clones, 94% of them seen once. Sequenced material: CD4+ T cells from peripheral blood mononuclear cells, taken after pregnancy. This TCR came from a female donor with multiple sclerosis, enrolled in a pregnancy study. The chain couples TRBV11-2 to TRBJ2-3; D is unclear. The chain's CDR3 is CASSLDSYTTDTQYF. DNA of the CDR3: TGTGCCAGCAGCTTAGATAGTTATACCACAGATACGCAGTATTTT.